The 2 T cell receptor beta chains below all came from one sample that was sequenced in a study of blood T cell repertoires in COVID-19. TCRdb keeps only in-frame clones here, not all; method: immunoSEQ multiplex PCR. The table shows some 120,000 clones, with 83% occurring only once. Input material: peripheral blood. Receptors originate from an elderly man with active or convalescent COVID-19.

This CDR3 reads CATRMGGRTDTQYF. The CDR3 nucleotides are TGTGCCACCCGTATGGGGGGGCGCACAGATACGCAGTATTTT. The V and J genes are TRBV10-3 and TRBJ2-3; a weak D match, TRBD2 (7 bases). Germline lookup yields CDR1 ENHRY and CDR2 SYGVKD. The CDR3 consists of 14 residues. Trimming left V 10 bases short and J 1 base short, with 15 bases between.

The chain couples TRBV24-1 to TRBJ2-4; D call uncertain. V was trimmed by 4 bases and J by 0 bases, leaving 9 bases between them. The CDR3 is made up of 15 amino acids. CDR1 is KGHDR and CDR2 is SFDVKD in the germline V gene. In DNA, the CDR3 is TGTGCCACCAGTGACGCTAGGTTAGCCAAAAACATTCAGTACTTC. This encodes CATSDARLAKNIQYF.